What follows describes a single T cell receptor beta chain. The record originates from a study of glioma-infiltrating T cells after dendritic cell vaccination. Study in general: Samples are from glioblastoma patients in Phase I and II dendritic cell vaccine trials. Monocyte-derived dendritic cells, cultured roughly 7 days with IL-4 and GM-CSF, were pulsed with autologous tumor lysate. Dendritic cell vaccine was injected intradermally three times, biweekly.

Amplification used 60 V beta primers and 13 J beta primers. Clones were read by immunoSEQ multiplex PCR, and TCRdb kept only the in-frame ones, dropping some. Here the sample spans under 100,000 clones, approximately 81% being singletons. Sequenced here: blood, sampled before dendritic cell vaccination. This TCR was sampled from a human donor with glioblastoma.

CDR3 in DNA: TGTGCCAGCACCCTACAGGGATGGGATACAGATACGCAGTATTTT. This codes for CASTLQGWDTDTQYF. The chain combines TRBV2 with TRBJ2-3; D may be TRBD1 (6 bases). In germline, CDR1 is SNHLY, CDR2 FYNNEI. This CDR3 is built from 15 residues. Trimming removed 7 bases from V and 3 bases from J, with 17 bases in between.